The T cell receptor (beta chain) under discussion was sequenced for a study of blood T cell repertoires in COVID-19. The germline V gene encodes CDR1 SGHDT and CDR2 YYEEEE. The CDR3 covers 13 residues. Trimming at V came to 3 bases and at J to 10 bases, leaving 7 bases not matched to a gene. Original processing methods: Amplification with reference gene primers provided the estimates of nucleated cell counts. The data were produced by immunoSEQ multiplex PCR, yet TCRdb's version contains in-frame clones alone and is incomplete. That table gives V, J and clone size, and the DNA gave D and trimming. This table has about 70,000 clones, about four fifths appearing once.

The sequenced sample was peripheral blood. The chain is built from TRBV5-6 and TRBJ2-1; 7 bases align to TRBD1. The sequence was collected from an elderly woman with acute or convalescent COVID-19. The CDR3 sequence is CASSSTGAREQFF. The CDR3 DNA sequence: TGTGCCAGCAGCTCCACAGGGGCAAGAGAGCAGTTCTTC.